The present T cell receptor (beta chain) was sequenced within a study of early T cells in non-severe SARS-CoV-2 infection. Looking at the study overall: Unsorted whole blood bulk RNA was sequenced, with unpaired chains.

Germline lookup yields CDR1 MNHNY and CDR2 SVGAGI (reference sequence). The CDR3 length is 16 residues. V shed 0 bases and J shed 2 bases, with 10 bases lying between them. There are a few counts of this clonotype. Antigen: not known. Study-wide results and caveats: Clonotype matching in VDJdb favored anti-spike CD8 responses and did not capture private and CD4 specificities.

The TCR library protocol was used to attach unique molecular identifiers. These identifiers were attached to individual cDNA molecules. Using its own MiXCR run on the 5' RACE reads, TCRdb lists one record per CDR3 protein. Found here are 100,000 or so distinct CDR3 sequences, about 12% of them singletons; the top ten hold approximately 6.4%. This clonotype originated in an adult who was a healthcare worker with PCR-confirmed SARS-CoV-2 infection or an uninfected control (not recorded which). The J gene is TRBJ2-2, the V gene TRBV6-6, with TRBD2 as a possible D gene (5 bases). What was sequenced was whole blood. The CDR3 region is CASSYSSGINTGELFF. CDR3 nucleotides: TGTGCCAGCAGTTACTCGTCCGGGATCAACACCGGGGAGCTGTTTTTT.